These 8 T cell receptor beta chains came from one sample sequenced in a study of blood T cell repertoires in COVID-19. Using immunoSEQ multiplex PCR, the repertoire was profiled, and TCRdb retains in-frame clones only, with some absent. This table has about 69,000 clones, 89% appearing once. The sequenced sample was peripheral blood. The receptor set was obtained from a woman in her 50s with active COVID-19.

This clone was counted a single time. The CDR3, as DNA: TGTGCCAGTAGTATCCAAGCGGGGGGGAACACCGGGGAGCTGTTTTTT. It codes for CASSIQAGGNTGELFF. The V call is TRBV19, the J call TRBJ2-2; 9 positions match TRBD2. This CDR3 has 16 residues. The germline gives CDR1 LNHDA, CDR2 SQIVND (reference sequence). The junction had 3 bases not matched to a gene; V was cut back by 3 bases and J by 1 base.

The CDR3 DNA follows: TGTGCCAGCAGCTCCCGGGACAGGGGGAACACTGAAGCTTTCTTT. Its translation is CASSSRDRGNTEAFF. The V and J genes are TRBV7-9 and TRBJ1-1; TRBD1 matches at 10 bases. Trimming took 4 bases from V and 1 from J; bases not matched to a gene: 3. The germline V gene encodes CDR1 SEHNR and CDR2 FQNEAQ (reference sequence). The CDR3 loop spans 15 amino acids.

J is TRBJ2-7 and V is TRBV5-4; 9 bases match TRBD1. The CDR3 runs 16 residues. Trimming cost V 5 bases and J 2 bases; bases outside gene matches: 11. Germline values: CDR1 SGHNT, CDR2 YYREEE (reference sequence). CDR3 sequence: CASSPGGGQGTYEQYF. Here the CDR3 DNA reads TGTGCCAGCAGTCCTGGGGGGGGACAGGGAACCTACGAGCAGTACTTC.

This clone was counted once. CDR3 protein: CASSPQGTGISGANVLTF. The CDR3 nucleotides are TGTGCCAGCAGCCCTCAAGGGACAGGGATCTCTGGGGCCAACGTCCTGACTTTC. V is TRBV27 and J is TRBJ2-6; the match to TRBD1 covers 9 bases. Germline V gene data show CDR1 as MNHEY and CDR2 as SMNVEV (reference sequence). The CDR3 length is 18 residues. The V segment lost 6 bases and the J segment 0 bases; nucleotides outside the gene matches: 9. The full variable domain, completed using reference TRBV27 and TRBJ2-6, is EAQVTQNPRYLITVTGKKLTVTCSQNMNHEYMSWYRQDPGLGLRQIYYSMNVEVTDKGDVPEGYKVSRKEKRNFPLILESPSPNQTSLYFCASSPQGTGISGANVLTFGAGSRLTVL.

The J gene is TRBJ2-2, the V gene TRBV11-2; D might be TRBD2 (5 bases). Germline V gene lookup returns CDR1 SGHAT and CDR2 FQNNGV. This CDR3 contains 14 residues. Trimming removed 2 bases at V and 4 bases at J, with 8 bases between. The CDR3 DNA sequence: TGTGCCAGCAGCTTATTAGGGAGCACCGGGGAGCTGTTTTTT. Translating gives CASSLLGSTGELFF.

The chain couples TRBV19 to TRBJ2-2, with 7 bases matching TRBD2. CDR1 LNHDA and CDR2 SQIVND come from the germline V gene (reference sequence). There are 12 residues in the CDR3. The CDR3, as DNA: TGTGCAAGCGGGGCAAACACCGGGGAGCTGTTTTTT. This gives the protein CASGANTGELFF.

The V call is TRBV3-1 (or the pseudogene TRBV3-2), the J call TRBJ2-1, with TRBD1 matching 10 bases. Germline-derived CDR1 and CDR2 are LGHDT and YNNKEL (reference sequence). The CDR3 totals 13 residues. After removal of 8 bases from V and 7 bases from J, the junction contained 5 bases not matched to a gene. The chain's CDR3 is CASGRDRGNEQFF. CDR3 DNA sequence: TGTGCCAGCGGTCGGGACAGGGGAAATGAGCAGTTCTTC.

This CDR3 is CASSPRDRVGETQYF. The CDR3 DNA is TGTGCCAGCAGCCCCCGGGACAGGGTGGGAGAGACCCAGTACTTC. V and J are TRBV3-1 (or the pseudogene TRBV3-2) and TRBJ2-5; 9 bases are a match to TRBD1. The CDR3 contains 15 residues. The J segment lost 4 bases and the V segment lost 4 bases, leaving 7 bases of the junction unmatched. Germline V lookup: CDR1 LGHDT, CDR2 YNNKEL (reference sequence).